These T cell receptor beta chains were read from a single sample in a study of cytomegalovirus exposure and HLA in healthy donors. Clones were read by immunoSEQ multiplex PCR, and TCRdb kept only the in-frame ones, dropping some. The table includes approximately 160,000 clones, about 90% detected once. Sequenced sample: PBMCs. These receptor sequences come from a woman between 18 and 29 years old in good health and CMV-seropositive. The CDR3 runs from the conserved cysteine through the conserved F or W. Fields, in order: clone size, J gene, D gene, V gene, CDR3 protein, CDR3 DNA. The D gene is left open where the match is weak. Size tells how often a clone was seen (once, few, many) or the class of an expanded clone, and some rows leave it out.

. | TRBJ2-3 | . | TRBV21-1 | CASSKETGQPTDTQYF | TGTGCCAGCAGCAAAGAGACGGGACAGCCCACAGATACGCAGTATTTT
. | TRBJ2-2 | TRBD1 | TRBV5-5 | CASSRDRANTGELFF | TGTGCCAGCAGCCGGGACAGGGCGAACACCGGGGAGCTGTTTTTT
once | TRBJ1-5 | . | TRBV4-2 | CASSQAPGRQPQHF | TGTGCCAGCAGCCAAGCTCCTGGGAGGCAGCCCCAGCATTTT
. | TRBJ2-3 | TRBD2 | TRBV7-2 | CASSFSGGLTDTQYF | TGTGCCAGCAGCTTTAGCGGGGGGCTCACAGATACGCAGTATTTT
. | TRBJ1-6 | TRBD1 | TRBV5-1 | CASSSDREGNSPLHF | TGCGCCAGCAGCTCGGACAGGGAGGGGAATTCACCCCTCCACTTT
. | TRBJ2-1 | . | TRBV7-8 | CASSLGSSLNEQFF | TGTGCCAGCAGCTTAGGTAGTAGCCTCAATGAGCAGTTCTTC
few | TRBJ1-1 | TRBD1 | TRBV5-4 | CASSLGQGARTEAFF | TGTGCCAGCAGCTTGGGGCAGGGGGCTCGAACTGAAGCTTTCTTT
. | TRBJ1-5 | . | TRBV28 | CASSFSEGNQPQHF | TGTGCCAGCAGTTTTTCGGAGGGCAATCAGCCCCAGCATTTT
. | TRBJ1-2 | TRBD1 | TRBV6-5 | CASSRDRSYGYTF | TGTGCCAGCAGTCGGGACAGATCATATGGCTACACCTTC
. | TRBJ2-3 | TRBD2 | TRBV11-1 | CASSLLAGGPSDSPDTQYF | TGTGCCAGCAGCTTGCTAGCGGGGGGGCCATCCGACTCACCAGATACGCAGTATTTT
. | TRBJ2-3 | TRBD2 | TRBV27 | CARLNSGRASEADTQYF | TGTGCCAGGTTAAATAGCGGGAGGGCCAGTGAGGCAGATACGCAGTATTTT
. | TRBJ1-6 | TRBD1 | TRBV6-5 | CASTPRDSYNSPLHF | TGTGCCAGCACCCCAAGGGACAGCTATAATTCACCCCTCCACTTT
. | TRBJ1-2 | TRBD1 | TRBV5-4 | CASSFTWTGAYGYTF | TGTGCCAGCAGCTTTACCTGGACAGGGGCCTATGGCTACACCTTC
. | TRBJ2-7 | TRBD1 | TRBV10-3 | CAISEHGTGEIEQYF | TGTGCCATCAGTGAGCACGGGACAGGGGAGATCGAGCAGTACTTC
. | TRBJ2-5 | TRBD2 | TRBV28 | CASTRVGRLAGGETQYF | TGTGCCAGCACTAGAGTGGGTAGGCTAGCGGGAGGAGAGACCCAGTACTTC
. | TRBJ2-7 | . | TRBV30 | CAWSVSTVHEQYF | TGTGCCTGGAGTGTATCCACAGTCCACGAGCAGTACTTC
. | TRBJ2-2 | TRBD1 | TRBV5-1 | CASSETGLGDTGELFF | TGCGCCAGCAGCGAGACAGGGTTGGGGGACACCGGGGAGCTGTTTTTT
. | TRBJ2-3 | . | TRBV28 | CASSLLPLGGREYF | TGTGCCAGCAGTTTGCTACCCTTGGGGGGGCGGGAGTATTTT
. | TRBJ2-1 | . | TRBV6-5 | CASSYSMDPGGNEQFF | TGTGCCAGCAGTTACTCGATGGACCCCGGGGGCAATGAGCAGTTCTTC
. | TRBJ1-2 | . | TRBV27 | CASSPVAGSPYGYTF | TGTGCCAGCAGTCCCGTAGCGGGCTCTCCTTATGGCTACACCTTC
. | TRBJ2-3 | TRBD2 | TRBV2 | CASSARGSGGLSTDTQYF | TGTGCCAGCAGCGCCCGGGGTAGCGGGGGGCTTAGCACAGATACGCAGTATTTT
. | TRBJ2-5 | . | TRBV29-1 | CSVETPAFNQETQYF | TGCAGCGTTGAAACCCCTGCGTTTAACCAAGAGACCCAGTACTTC
. | TRBJ2-3 | TRBD2 | TRBV28 | CASSPIAGAKADTQYF | TGTGCCAGCAGCCCCATAGCGGGAGCGAAGGCAGATACGCAGTATTTT
. | TRBJ2-7 | . | TRBV14 | CASSRTNRITGIPYEQYF | TGTGCCAGCAGCCGAACGAATAGGATAACAGGGATTCCCTACGAGCAGTACTTC
. | TRBJ1-1 | . | TRBV6-1 | CASSEAEGGGAEAFF | TGTGCCAGCAGTGAAGCGGAAGGGGGGGGCGCTGAAGCTTTCTTT
. | TRBJ1-1 | . | TRBV5-4 | CASSLTGNTEAFF | TGTGCCAGCAGCTTGACAGGTAACACTGAAGCTTTCTTT
. | TRBJ1-6 | TRBD1 | TRBV4-1 | CASSQGGPGTGGSPLHF | TGCGCCAGCAGCCAAGGGGGTCCCGGGACAGGGGGGTCACCCCTCCACTTT
. | TRBJ2-1 | . | TRBV7-2 | CASSLVQTRSYNEQFF | TGTGCCAGCAGCTTAGTCCAAACTCGCTCCTACAATGAGCAGTTCTTC
. | TRBJ2-3 | . | TRBV6-6 | CASSQTVVGRRDTQYF | TGTGCCAGCAGTCAGACAGTAGTCGGGAGAAGGGATACGCAGTATTTT
. | TRBJ2-3 | TRBD2 | TRBV27 | CASSPETSGSTDTQYF | TGTGCCAGCAGTCCTGAGACTAGCGGGAGCACAGATACGCAGTATTTT
. | TRBJ1-3 | . | TRBV11-1 | CASSVTGYSGNTIYF | TGTGCCAGCAGCGTGACAGGTTACTCTGGAAACACCATATATTTT
. | TRBJ2-5 | . | TRBV19 | CASSASLAERETQYF | TGTGCCAGTAGTGCCTCCTTGGCGGAGAGGGAGACCCAGTACTTC
. | TRBJ1-5 | . | TRBV5-1 | CASSLGGLNQPQHF | TGCGCCAGCAGCTTGGGAGGGTTGAATCAGCCCCAGCATTTT
few | TRBJ2-3 | TRBD2 | TRBV27 | CASSFAGARRDTQYF | TGTGCCAGCAGTTTCGCGGGAGCCCGGAGAGATACGCAGTATTTT
many | TRBJ1-2 | . | TRBV5-6 | CASSLSPTEGYGYTF | TGTGCCAGCAGCTTAAGTCCAACAGAGGGCTATGGCTACACCTTC
. | TRBJ2-7 | . | TRBV6-5 | CASTRTTPYEQYF | TGTGCCAGCACCCGGACTACCCCCTACGAGCAGTACTTC
. | TRBJ2-7 | . | TRBV10-2 | CASKPRAYYEQYF | TGCGCCAGCAAACCCAGGGCGTACTACGAGCAGTACTTC
. | TRBJ1-3 | TRBD1 | TRBV5-1 | CASSLAPRTGVGSGNTIYF | TGCGCCAGCAGCTTGGCACCCCGGACAGGGGTGGGCTCTGGAAACACCATATATTTT
. | TRBJ2-2 | TRBD1 | TRBV5-1 | CASSFTGGRTGELFF | TGCGCCAGCAGCTTCACAGGGGGCAGGACCGGGGAGCTGTTTTTT
. | TRBJ2-7 | TRBD2 | TRBV7-2 | CASSLAPASGGHEQYF | TGTGCCAGCAGCTTAGCGCCGGCAAGCGGGGGCCACGAGCAGTACTTC
. | TRBJ2-7 | TRBD1 | TRBV19 | CASSPRTGPYEQYF | TGTGCCAGTAGTCCCAGGACAGGCCCCTACGAGCAGTACTTC
. | TRBJ1-5 | TRBD1 | TRBV10-3 | CAISESGRGTYDNQPQHF | TGTGCCATCAGTGAGTCGGGCAGGGGGACATACGATAATCAGCCCCAGCATTTT
. | TRBJ2-7 | . | TRBV6-5 | CASSLSGLSSYEQYF | TGTGCCAGCAGTTTAAGCGGCCTGAGCTCCTACGAGCAGTACTTC
. | TRBJ1-2 | TRBD1 | TRBV5-5 | CASSWAGTGSYGYTF | TGTGCCAGCAGCTGGGCCGGGACAGGGTCCTATGGCTACACCTTC
. | TRBJ1-6 | . | TRBV5-1 | CASSLSGVGGLRGSPLHF | TGCGCCAGCAGCTTGTCCGGTGTCGGGGGGCTTAGAGGATCACCCCTCCACTTT
. | TRBJ2-7 | . | TRBV19 | CASRETVSSYEQYF | TGTGCCAGTAGGGAGACAGTAAGCTCCTACGAGCAGTACTTC
. | TRBJ1-1 | TRBD1 | TRBV28 | CASSWGGTGGFPGGAFF | TGTGCCAGCAGTTGGGGAGGGACAGGGGGTTTTCCCGGTGGGGCTTTCTTT
. | TRBJ2-7 | TRBD1 | TRBV15 | CATSREGTDEQYF | TGTGCCACCAGCAGAGAAGGGACAGACGAGCAGTACTTC
. | TRBJ1-2 | TRBD1 | TRBV5-1 | CASSLPGQGANGYTF | TGCGCCAGCAGCTTGCCCGGACAGGGGGCAAATGGCTACACCTTC
. | TRBJ2-1 | TRBD2 | TRBV11-2 | CASSAPWGRGAEGQFF | TGTGCCAGCAGCGCCCCGTGGGGGCGGGGGGCCGAAGGGCAGTTCTTC
. | TRBJ2-1 | TRBD2 | TRBV7-9 | CASSLSSGGAYEQFF | TGTGCCAGCAGCTTAAGTAGCGGGGGGGCCTATGAGCAGTTCTTC
. | TRBJ2-2 | . | TRBV27 | CASRRGGAQGTGELFF | TGTGCCAGCAGGAGGGGGGGGGCTCAGGGAACCGGGGAGCTGTTTTTT
once | TRBJ2-1 | . | TRBV4-2 | CASSQEGGRIFIYNEQFF | TGTGCCAGCAGCCAAGAAGGGGGACGGATCTTTATCTACAATGAGCAGTTCTTC